The text below deals with one TCR beta chain. Its specific antigen is unknown. It has no much larger one-base neighbor in the sample; base qualities were not kept. This specimen's time point label, per the study, means: about 28 days (+/-7) after the second vaccine dose. AZD1222 recipients whose second dose came at about 4 weeks and those whose second dose came at about 12 weeks were combined into one group, since spike-specific TCR depth and breadth did not differ between the two schedules. Vaccinee samples came from UK trials COV001 and COV002, including a single-blind randomized controlled phase 2/3 trial of AZD1222 (ChAdOx1 nCoV-19) in healthy adults. Trial participant PBMC samples were collected at day 0 and day 28 after the second dose for TCRbeta chain sequencing. The data belong to a study of T cell responses to AZD1222 COVID-19 vaccine (dated by TCRdb to about 2021). Notes on the research overall: A total of under 250 trial participants underwent TCR sequencing, of whom roughly 210 had received two doses of AZD1222 and 26 had received two doses of the MenACWY control vaccine. Enrollment into the trials was organized by age into subgroups of 18-55, 56-69 and 70-plus years, and those subgroups contained around 150, 28 and 57 TCR-sequenced participants, respectively. On the study overall, not on this receptor specifically: Conclusions about previously exposed vaccinees are limited, since just five or six AZD1222 recipients were seropositive for SARS-CoV-2 at baseline. Because no day 14 peak-response samples were available, the repertoires could be characterized only after the peak T cell response. After two AZD1222 doses, both the breadth and the depth of spike-specific TCRs were significantly higher than at day 0 and than in MenACWY recipients. Vaccine-associated CD4 TCRs spanned the whole spike protein, with dominant responses in regions 160-218 and 743-854. Most participants were white British and females outnumbered males, and the authors suggested that clonal diversity may have been underestimated. In the small 56-69-year group, the increase in depth fell short of significance, most likely because of low power. Nearly half of unique spike-specific TCRs reportedly recognized epitopes outside regions mutated in the B.1.351 and B.1.1.7 variants.

The CDR3 regions of human TCRbeta chains were analyzed by immunosequencing. As for how the authors treated the data: TCRs in the repertoires were compared against a reference library of SARS-CoV-2-specific TCRs that had been generated with the MIRA antigen-specificity platform. Breadth meant the fraction of unique TCRs that were SARS-CoV-2-associated, whereas depth meant the fraction of total T cells that were SARS-CoV-2-associated. Using the MIRA data, each spike-specific TCR was mapped to the spike region that the TCR reacts to and placed in a CD4 or CD8 class. Log10-transformed breadth and depth values were compared by one-way ANOVA with Sidak's multiple comparisons tests. TCRdb's version of the immuneACCESS table is confined to in-frame rearrangements and falls short of the full clone set. An unresolved V gene accounts for under half of the shortfall where checked; the remainder is of unknown origin. V and J calls and clone size are given by that table; D and trimming were obtained from the DNA. The sample table records 150,000 or so clones; almost 95% of these occur just once. Clones ranked in the top ten supply approximately 3.8% of the sample.

This receptor was identified in an adult who received the AZD1222 COVID-19 vaccine. The specimen comprised peripheral blood, sampled 28 days after the second AZD1222 dose.

The nucleotide sequence is given as TGTGCCAGCAGCAGAGACAGGGGTTCTGAAGCTTTCTTT. It encodes CASSRDRGSEAFF. The chain uses TRBV11-3 and TRBJ1-1; a stretch of 8 junction bases matches TRBD1. The germline V gene encodes CDR1 SGHNT and CDR2 YENEEA. Including cysteine and phenylalanine, the CDR3 has 13 amino acids. The DNA shown is the 39-base CDR3, in frame from base 1. Here V drops 5 bases and J drops 6 bases, and the junction holds 5 bases not matched to any gene.